A single sample is the source of the 30 T cell receptor beta chains below, sequenced in a study of cytomegalovirus exposure and HLA in healthy donors. Both 60 Vbeta primers and 13 Jbeta primers went into the PCR. The repertoire was sequenced with immunoSEQ multiplex PCR; TCRdb's copy has only in-frame clones and lacks some. In the table there are under 150,000 clones, over 60% of which are singletons. Sequencing was carried out using PBMCs. The receptor set was obtained from a human donor in good health.

CDR3 region: CASSEASGLEQVTQYF. Written as DNA, the CDR3 is TGTGCCAGCAGTGAAGCGAGTGGGCTTGAACAGGTTACGCAGTATTTT. The chain employs TRBV2 and TRBJ2-3, with D possibly matching TRBD1 (5 bases). The germline V gene encodes CDR1 SNHLY and CDR2 FYNNEI. V gave up 0 bases and J gave up 8 bases, with 18 bases separating them. The CDR3 contains 16 residues.

The chain links TRBV6-1 to TRBJ2-3, with 7 nucleotides matching TRBD2. The CDR3 loop spans 15 amino acids. Trimming cost V 3 bases and J 2 bases; bases outside gene matches: 5. Germline CDR1 is MNHNS and CDR2 is SASEGT. CDR3 region: CASSDAGLFTDTQYF. In nucleotides, the CDR3 is TGTGCCAGCAGTGACGCGGGACTATTCACAGATACGCAGTATTTT.

V and J are TRBV7-9 and TRBJ2-1; D is possibly TRBD1 (6 bases). Trimming left V 11 bases short and J 0 bases short, with 11 bases between. Per germline, CDR1 SEHNR and CDR2 FQNEAQ (reference sequence). The CDR3 sequence is 13 residues long. CDR3 DNA sequence: TGTGCCGGGGGCCCCAGCTCCTACAATGAGCAGTTCTTC. It specifies CAGGPSSYNEQFF.

The chain has TRBV2 and TRBJ2-7, with 11 bases identical to TRBD2. The CDR3 sequence is 14 residues long. V shed 8 bases and J 3 bases; nucleotides not matched to a gene: 6. Germline V CDR1 and CDR2: SNHLY, FYNNEI. The CDR3 coding sequence is TGTGCCAGCGGACTAGCGGGCCCTTTCTACGAGCAGTACTTC. This encodes CASGLAGPFYEQYF.

The V gene is TRBV5-1, the J gene TRBJ2-3, with TRBD1 matching over 8 bases. The CDR3 sequence is 16 residues long. The J segment lost 0 bases and the V segment lost 0 bases, leaving 3 bases of the junction unmatched. Germline V CDR1 and CDR2: SGHRS, YFSETQ. The CDR3 region has the DNA TGCGCCAGCAGCTTGGAGACAGGGGCTAGCACAGATACGCAGTATTTT. Protein sequence: CASSLETGASTDTQYF.

The chain has TRBV6-1 and TRBJ2-1; 15 positions match TRBD2. V gave up 3 bases and J gave up 13 bases; unmatched junction bases: 4. This CDR3 contains 14 residues. Germline CDR1 and CDR2: MNHNS and SASEGT. CDR3 bases: TGTGCCAGCAGTGAGGGACTAGCGGGGGGCTTCCAGTTCTTC. Translated, it gives CASSEGLAGGFQFF.

This rearrangement joins TRBV19 to TRBJ2-3; 8 nucleotides align to TRBD2. The germline CDR1 and CDR2 sequences are LNHDA and SQIVND (reference sequence). The trim removed 8 bases at V and 0 bases at J, leaving 4 bases unmatched. The CDR3 contains 14 residues. CDR3 nucleotide sequence: TGTGCCAGTGTGGCGGGGGGTAGCACAGATACGCAGTATTTT. Amino acids: CASVAGGSTDTQYF. The variable domain in full, with the rest retrieved from reference TRBV19 and TRBJ2-3, is DGGITQSPKYLFRKEGQNVTLSCEQNLNHDAMYWYRQDPGQGLRLIYYSQIVNDFQKGDIAEGYSVSREKKESFPLTVTSAQKNPTAFYLCASVAGGSTDTQYFGPGTRLTVL.

This clone occurred once. The V call is TRBV10-3, the J call TRBJ1-2; 9 positions match TRBD1. CDR3 length: 16 amino acids. The germline CDR1 and CDR2 sequences are ENHRY and SYGVKD. With V trimmed by 7 bases and J by 3 bases, 12 bases remained unmatched. CDR3 region: CAIMTAARQGDYGYTF. The CDR3 DNA follows: TGTGCCATCATGACGGCGGCTCGACAGGGGGACTATGGCTACACCTTC.

This chain connects TRBV28 to TRBJ2-5; TRBD1 matches 7 bases. Germline loops: CDR1 MDHEN, CDR2 SYDVKM. The ends lost 2 bases at V and 2 bases at J; junction bases unmatched: 2. This CDR3 spans 14 amino acids. The CDR3, as DNA: TGTGCCAGCAGTTTAGTGGGACAGCAAGAGACCCAGTACTTC. Its translation is CASSLVGQQETQYF.

The chain uses TRBV28 and TRBJ1-1; 7 nucleotides match TRBD1. The CDR3 loop spans 14 amino acids. With V trimmed by 3 bases and J by 0 bases, 1 base remained unmatched. Germline lookup yields CDR1 MDHEN and CDR2 SYDVKM. The CDR3 loop reads CASSLTGMNTEAFF. CDR3 bases: TGTGCCAGCAGTTTGACAGGGATGAACACTGAAGCTTTCTTT.

This clone was seen more than once but under ten times. V and J are TRBV6-6 and TRBJ2-1; possibly TRBD2 for D (6 bases). The V gene's germline CDR1 is MNHNY and CDR2 SVGAGI (reference sequence). This CDR3 has 15 amino acids. Trimming shortened V by 5 bases and J by 4 bases, and 15 bases separated the two germline ends. The CDR3 DNA follows: TGTGCCAGCAGTGGCGGGGCCCCGGGGTACAATGAGCAGTTCTTC. It encodes CASSGGAPGYNEQFF.

J is TRBJ2-3 and V is TRBV18; tentative D call: TRBD2 (7 bases). Per germline, CDR1 KGHSH and CDR2 LQKENI. The V end was cut by 6 bases, the J end by 0 bases, with 16 bases between. This CDR3 is 16 amino acids long. Written as DNA, the CDR3 is TGTGCCAGCTCGAACGACGGGGGGCGAAGCACAGATACGCAGTATTTT. Translated, it gives CASSNDGGRSTDTQYF.

V and J are TRBV29-1 and TRBJ2-2, with TRBD2 as a possible D gene (5 bases). Germline values: CDR1 SQVTM, CDR2 ANQGSEA. V lost 7 bases and J 7 bases, leaving 16 bases between the germline ends. The CDR3 has 13 amino acids. CDR3 amino acids: CSASAPGDGELFF. Written as DNA, the CDR3 is TGCAGCGCTTCCGCTCCCGGGGACGGGGAGCTGTTTTTT.

The rearrangement links TRBV28 to TRBJ2-7; possible D gene TRBD2, 6 bases. The germline V gene encodes CDR1 MDHEN and CDR2 SYDVKM. The CDR3 totals 15 residues. V lost 5 bases and J lost 2, with 16 bases in between. The CDR3 loop reads CASSHIPGVTYEQYF. Written as DNA, the CDR3 is TGTGCCAGCAGTCACATACCGGGAGTAACCTACGAGCAGTACTTC.

The rearrangement uses TRBV5-1 and TRBJ1-5; TRBD1 matches 8 bases. Looked up from germline, CDR1 is SGHRS and CDR2 is YFSETQ. The CDR3 length is 14 residues. After removal of 2 bases from V and 6 bases from J, the junction contained 4 bases not matched to a gene. CDR3 sequence: CASSFTQGGQPQHF. CDR3 nucleotide sequence: TGCGCCAGCAGCTTCACACAGGGGGGTCAGCCCCAGCATTTT. The variable domain in full, with the rest retrieved from reference TRBV5-1 and TRBJ1-5, is KAGVTQTPRYLIKTRGQQVTLSCSPISGHRSVSWYQQTPGQGLQFLFEYFSETQRNKGNFPGRFSGRQFSNSRSEMNVSTLELGDSALYLCASSFTQGGQPQHFGDGTRLSIL.

The rearrangement joins TRBV6-5 to TRBJ1-5; possibly TRBD1 for D (5 bases). This CDR3 is built from 14 residues. The V gene lost 10 bases and the J gene lost 0 bases, with 13 bases spanning the gap. Germline V gives CDR1 MNHEY, CDR2 SVGAGI. The CDR3 DNA reads TGTGCCACCTTAGGGGTATATAGCAATCAGCCCCAGCATTTT. This sequence encodes CATLGVYSNQPQHF.

The chain carries TRBV4-1 and TRBJ2-5, with D possibly matching TRBD1 (6 bases). Germline assignment: CDR1 MGHRA and CDR2 YSYEKL. Trimming left V 4 bases short and J 5 bases short, with 17 bases between. This CDR3 has 15 amino acids. The CDR3 loop reads CASSPVQGYIETQYF. Written as DNA, the CDR3 is TGCGCCAGCAGCCCGGTACAGGGATATATCGAGACCCAGTACTTC.

This clone was detected only a few times. The rearrangement uses TRBV4-1 and TRBJ1-3, with D unresolved. The CDR3 extends over 12 amino acids. Germline-derived CDR1 and CDR2 are MGHRA and YSYEKL. V lost 6 bases, J lost 3 bases, and 6 bases lay in between. CDR3 in amino acids: CASSLSGNTIYF. The CDR3 coding sequence is TGCGCCAGCAGTCTCAGTGGAAACACCATATATTTT.

This chain connects TRBV9 to TRBJ2-2; the D is unclear. Trimming stripped 2 bases from V and 7 bases from J, with 3 bases between. CDR3 length: 11 residues. Per germline, CDR1 SGDLS and CDR2 YYNGEE. CDR3 in amino acids: CASSVNGELFF. CDR3 DNA: TGTGCCAGCAGCGTTAACGGGGAGCTGTTTTTT.

The genes are TRBV6-4 and TRBJ1-2; weak D call: TRBD1 (6 bases). CDR1 is MRHNA and CDR2 is SNTAGT in the germline V gene. V was cut by 5 bases and J by 3 bases, with 19 bases left in between. The CDR3 is 16 amino acids. CDR3 residues: CASSRPRGGAYYGYTF. The CDR3 region has the DNA TGTGCCAGCAGTCGCCCCCGGGGGGGGGCTTACTATGGCTACACCTTC.

The chain carries TRBV9 and TRBJ2-1, with unresolved D. The CDR3 length is 15 residues. Trimming removed 1 base at V and 6 bases at J, with 14 bases between. Germline loops: CDR1 SGDLS, CDR2 YYNGEE. CDR3 residues: CASSVNGFFSNEQFF. CDR3 nucleotides: TGTGCCAGCAGCGTAAACGGTTTTTTCTCCAATGAGCAGTTCTTC.

CDR3: CASSLLPGEGETQYF. In DNA, the CDR3 is TGTGCCAGCAGTTTATTGCCAGGGGAGGGAGAGACCCAGTACTTC. This rearrangement joins TRBV27 to TRBJ2-5; TRBD2 might be the D (7 bases). V was cut by 1 base and J by 4 bases, with 13 bases left in between. Germline V gene sequence: CDR1 MNHEY, CDR2 SMNVEV (reference sequence). The CDR3 is 15 amino acids.

The chain joins TRBV19 to TRBJ1-1; tentative D call: TRBD1 (5 bases). V lost 6 bases to trimming and J lost 6 bases, with 11 bases between them. Germline V gene data show CDR1 as LNHDA and CDR2 as SQIVND (reference sequence). The CDR3 runs to 12 residues. The CDR3 DNA reads TGTGCCAGTAGCCTGGGACTGGCTGAAGCTTTCTTT. It codes for CASSLGLAEAFF.

This clone showed up just a few times. The gene calls are TRBV6-4 and TRBJ2-7; possibly TRBD1 for D (6 bases). Germline CDR1 is MRHNA and CDR2 is SNTAGT. The V gene lost 5 bases and the J gene lost 3 bases, with 11 bases spanning the gap. The CDR3 consists of 13 residues. The DNA for the CDR3 is TGTGCCAGCAGTCGGACAGTCGACTACGAGCAGTACTTC. The encoded protein is CASSRTVDYEQYF.

The genes are TRBV12-2 and TRBJ2-3; the table's D call TRBD2 went unverified against the DNA. TRBV12-2 is a listed pseudogene. This CDR3 spans 15 amino acids. CDR3 nucleotide sequence: TGTGCAAGTCGCTTACTAGCGGGGGGGCCAGATACGCAGTATTTT. Its translation is CASRLLAGGPDTQYF.

This clone was counted a single time. This chain connects TRBV5-1 to TRBJ2-7, with TRBD1 as a possible D gene (6 bases). This CDR3 contains 14 residues. Germline loops: CDR1 SGHRS, CDR2 YFSETQ. Trimming stripped 0 bases from V and 4 bases from J, with 11 bases between. The CDR3 region is CASSLDPTGYEQYF. CDR3 bases: TGCGCCAGCAGCTTGGACCCCACAGGGTACGAGCAGTACTTC. Supplemented by reference TRBV5-1 and TRBJ2-7, the full variable domain reads KAGVTQTPRYLIKTRGQQVTLSCSPISGHRSVSWYQQTPGQGLQFLFEYFSETQRNKGNFPGRFSGRQFSNSRSEMNVSTLELGDSALYLCASSLDPTGYEQYFGPGTRLTVT.

This clone occurred once. The chain combines TRBV9 with TRBJ2-1, with D tentatively TRBD2 (7 bases). Germline V gene sequence: CDR1 SGDLS, CDR2 YYNGEE. The CDR3 length is 16 residues. V dropped 3 bases and J dropped 5 bases, with 18 bases sitting between them. The CDR3 DNA reads as TGTGCCAGCAGCGCCGGAGGGGGGGGCGCCCACAATGAGCAGTTCTTC. As protein: CASSAGGGGAHNEQFF.

The chain is built from TRBV11-2 and TRBJ2-1; 15 bases fit TRBD2. This CDR3 is 14 amino acids long. Trimming took 3 bases from V and 10 from J; bases not matched to a gene: 1. The germline V gene encodes CDR1 SGHAT and CDR2 FQNNGV. CDR3 amino acids: CASSLGLAGGEQFF. The CDR3 coding sequence is TGTGCCAGCAGCTTGGGACTAGCGGGGGGAGAGCAGTTCTTC.

The chain joins TRBV2 to TRBJ2-1; 10 positions agree with TRBD2. Trimming cost V 6 bases and J 5 bases; bases outside gene matches: 10. The CDR3 is 16 residues long. In germline, CDR1 is SNHLY, CDR2 FYNNEI. The CDR3 DNA sequence: TGTGCCAGCAGGGATTTAGCGGGGGGCCATCACAATGAGCAGTTCTTC. It specifies CASRDLAGGHHNEQFF.

V usage is TRBV5-1 and J usage is TRBJ2-7; D unclear. CDR3 length equals 15 residues. The germline CDR1 and CDR2 sequences are SGHRS and YFSETQ. The V end lost 4 bases, the J end lost 5 bases, and 19 bases lay between the germline ends. The CDR3 region has the DNA TGCGCCAGCAGCCAACGACTTGGCCATAGCCACGAGCAGTACTTC. This codes for CASSQRLGHSHEQYF.